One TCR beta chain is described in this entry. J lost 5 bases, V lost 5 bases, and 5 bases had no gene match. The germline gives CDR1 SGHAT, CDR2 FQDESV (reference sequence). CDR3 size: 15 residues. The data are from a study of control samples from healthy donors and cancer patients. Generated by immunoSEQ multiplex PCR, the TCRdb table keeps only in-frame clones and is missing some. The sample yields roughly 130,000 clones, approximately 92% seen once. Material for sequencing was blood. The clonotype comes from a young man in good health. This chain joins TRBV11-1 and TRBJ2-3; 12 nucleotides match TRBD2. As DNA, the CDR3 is TGTGCCAGCAGCAAAACACTAGCGGGGGGAGATACGCAGTATTTT. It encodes CASSKTLAGGDTQYF.